One and the same sample provided the 10 T cell receptor beta chains below, sequenced in a study of identical twins. TCRdb called the 5' RACE reads again in MiXCR, with one record for every CDR3 protein. The table lists 210,000 or so distinct CDR3 sequences, less than 8% of them singletons. These data are also associated with another study on yellow fever vaccine responses in identical twins.

The sequenced material came from memory (CD45RO+) T cells sorted from blood. These receptors originate from a woman between 18 and 29 years old in good health.

This clonotype was counted many times. The rearrangement uses TRBV11-2 and TRBJ2-3, with 9 bases fitting TRBD2. CDR1 and CDR2 (germline): SGHAT, FQNNGV. This CDR3 comprises 18 residues. V shed 2 bases, J shed 3 bases, and the junction held 12 bases outside the gene matches. In DNA form, the CDR3 reads TGTGCCAGCAGCTTAAGGGTTAGCGGGAGAGTGGGTACAGATACGCAGTATTTT. Amino acid sequence: CASSLRVSGRVGTDTQYF. Based on the CDR3 plus reference TRBV11-2 and TRBJ2-3, the full variable domain is EAGVAQSPRYKIIEKRQSVAFWCNPISGHATLYWYQQILGQGPKLLIQFQNNGVVDDSQLPKDRFSAERLKGVDSTLKIQPAKLEDSAVYLCASSLRVSGRVGTDTQYFGPGTRLTVL.

A few counts support this clonotype. The V gene is TRBV6-5, the J gene TRBJ2-5; 9 nucleotides agree with TRBD2. This CDR3 has 14 amino acids. J lost 2 bases, V lost 4 bases, and 2 bases had no gene match. Germline CDR1 is MNHEY and CDR2 is SVGAGI. CDR3 nucleotide sequence: TGTGCCAGCAGTTGGACTAGCGCTCAAGAGACCCAGTACTTC. Translation gives CASSWTSAQETQYF.

This clonotype turned up a few times. CDR3 nucleotide sequence: TGCAGCGTTGTCGGTGGGGGCGAGCAGTACTTC. As protein: CSVVGGGEQYF. The chain carries TRBV29-1 and TRBJ2-7, with D perhaps TRBD1 or TRBD2 (5 bases each). Germline V gene data show CDR1 as SQVTM and CDR2 as ANQGSEA. V dropped 4 bases and J dropped 6 bases, with 10 bases sitting between them. The CDR3 is 11 amino acids.

With respect to this clonotype: A clone one base away is much larger, so this may be a read error. This chain links TRBV29-1 with TRBJ2-5; D ambiguous. Trimming took 1 base from V and 4 from J, leaving 7 bases between them. CDR3 size: 12 residues. The germline V gene has CDR1 SQVTM and CDR2 ANQGSEA. As DNA, the CDR3 is TGCAGCGTTGAAGGCTACCTAGAGACCCAGTACTTC. It codes for CSVEGYLETQYF. Drawing the rest from reference TRBV29-1 and TRBJ2-5, the complete variable domain is SAVISQKPSRDICQRGTSLTIQCQVDSQVTMMFWYRQQPGQSLTLIATANQGSEATYESGFVIDKFPISRPNLTFSTLTVSNMSPEDSSIYLCSVEGYLETQYFGPGTRLLVL.

The V and J genes are TRBV10-3 and TRBJ1-1; D is unclear. V gave up 6 bases and J gave up 6 bases, with 14 bases separating them. The germline CDR1 and CDR2 sequences are ENHRY and SYGVKD. CDR3 length equals 13 residues. The CDR3 region is CAIRVGRSAEAFF. DNA for the CDR3: TGTGCCATCAGGGTCGGGCGTAGTGCTGAAGCTTTCTTT.

CDR3 in DNA: TGCAGTGCTAGAGTTTGGGAGACCCAGTACTTC. It translates to CSARVWETQYF. The chain carries TRBV20-1 and TRBJ2-5; D unclear. V shed 1 base and J shed 5 bases, with 5 bases lying between them. CDR3 size: 11 residues. Germline assignment: CDR1 DFQATT and CDR2 SNEGSKA (reference sequence).

This clonotype was observed many times. The chain has TRBV15 and TRBJ2-3; TRBD1 agrees at 8 bases. This CDR3 is built from 18 residues. Germline assignment: CDR1 LNHNV and CDR2 YYDKDF (reference sequence). The J segment lost 2 bases and the V segment lost 2 bases, leaving 12 bases of the junction unmatched. The DNA of the CDR3 is TGTGCCACCAGCAGAACACCCATGACAGGGGCCCACACAGATACGCAGTATTTT. Protein product: CATSRTPMTGAHTDTQYF.

This rearrangement joins TRBV5-1 to TRBJ2-5; 8 nucleotides align to TRBD1. J gave up 3 bases and V 0 bases, and 4 bases lay outside the gene matches. Germline assignment: CDR1 SGHRS and CDR2 YFSETQ. The CDR3 has 15 residues. CDR3 DNA: TGCGCCAGCAGCTTGGGAGACAGGGGTGAAGAGACCCAGTACTTC. Translation: CASSLGDRGEETQYF.

The CDR3 sequence is CASSERPGRASGETQYF. Written as DNA, the CDR3 is TGTGCCAGCAGTGAACGCCCCGGGAGGGCCTCAGGAGAGACCCAGTACTTC. The V gene is TRBV2, the J gene TRBJ2-5, with 8 bases aligning to TRBD2. The trim removed 2 bases at V and 4 bases at J, leaving 12 bases unmatched. This CDR3 is 17 amino acids long. Germline lookup yields CDR1 SNHLY and CDR2 FYNNEI.

The V call is TRBV5-1, the J call TRBJ1-2, with 9 bases aligning to TRBD1. V lost 4 bases, J lost 6 bases, and 10 bases stayed unmatched. Germline V gene sequence: CDR1 SGHRS, CDR2 YFSETQ. The CDR3 has 15 amino acids. For the CDR3, the DNA is TGCGCCAGCAGCGACACTGGATGGACAGGGGATGGCTACACCTTC. It codes for CASSDTGWTGDGYTF.